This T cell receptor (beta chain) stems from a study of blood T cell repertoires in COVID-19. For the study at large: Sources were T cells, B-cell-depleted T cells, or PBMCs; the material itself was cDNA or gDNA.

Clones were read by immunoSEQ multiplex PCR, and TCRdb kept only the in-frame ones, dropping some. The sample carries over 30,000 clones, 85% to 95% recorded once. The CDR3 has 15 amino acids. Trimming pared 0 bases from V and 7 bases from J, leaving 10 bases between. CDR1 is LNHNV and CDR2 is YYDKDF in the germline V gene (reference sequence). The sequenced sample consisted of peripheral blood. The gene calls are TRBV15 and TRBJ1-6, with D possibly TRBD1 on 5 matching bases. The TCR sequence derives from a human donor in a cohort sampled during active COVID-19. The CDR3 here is CATSRDRDWNSPLHF. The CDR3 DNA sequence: TGTGCCACCAGCAGAGATCGGGACTGGAATTCACCCCTCCACTTT.